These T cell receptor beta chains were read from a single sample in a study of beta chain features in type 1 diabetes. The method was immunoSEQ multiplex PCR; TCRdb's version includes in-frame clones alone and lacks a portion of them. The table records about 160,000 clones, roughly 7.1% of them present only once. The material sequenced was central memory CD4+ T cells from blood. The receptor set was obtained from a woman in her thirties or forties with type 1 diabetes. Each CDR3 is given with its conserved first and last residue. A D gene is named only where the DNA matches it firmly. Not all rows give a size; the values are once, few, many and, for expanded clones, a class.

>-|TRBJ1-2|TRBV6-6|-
TGTGCCAGCGGAGGAGGAGGGCGGGGGGATGGCTACACCTTC
CASGGGGRGDGYTF
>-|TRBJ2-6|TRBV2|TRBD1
TGTGCCAGCGGACAACAGGGGGTCGGGGCCAACGTCCTGACTTTC
CASGQQGVGANVLTF
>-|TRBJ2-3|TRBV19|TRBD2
TGTGCCGGCCAACTAGCGGGAGACGCAGATACGCAGTATTTT
CAGQLAGDADTQYF
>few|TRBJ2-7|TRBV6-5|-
TGTGCCAGCAGCGCAGCCTACGAGCAGTACTTC
CASSAAYEQYF
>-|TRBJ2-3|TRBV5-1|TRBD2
TGCGCCAGCAGCTCCCTGACTAGCGGGGCTAGCACAGATACGCAGTATTTT
CASSSLTSGASTDTQYF
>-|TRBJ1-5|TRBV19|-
TGTGCCAGTAGTAACGAGCGGGCACGGGGTCAGCCCCAGCATTTT
CASSNERARGQPQHF
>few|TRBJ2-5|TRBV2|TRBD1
TGTGCCAGCAGATTGGACAGGGGGCGACAAGAGACCCAGTACTTC
CASRLDRGRQETQYF
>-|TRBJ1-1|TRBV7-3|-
TGTGCCAGCAGCTTAATAAGAGGCAGTCCCTATATGTTCTTT
CASSLIRGSPYMFF
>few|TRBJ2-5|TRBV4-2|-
TGTGCCAGCAGCTCCCAAGGAAGCGGACAAGAGACCCAGTACTTC
CASSSQGSGQETQYF
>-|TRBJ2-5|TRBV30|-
TGTGCCGGGAACCACCGGGGGAGAGGAGCCCCACAAGAGACCCAGTACTTC
CAGNHRGRGAPQETQYF
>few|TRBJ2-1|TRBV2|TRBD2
TGTGCCAGCAGGGGGGGGATCGGTGAGCAGTTCTTC
CASRGGIGEQFF
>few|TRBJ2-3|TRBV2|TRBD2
TGTGCCAGCAGTGAAGCCTGGACTAGCGGAAGCACAGATACGCAGTATTTT
CASSEAWTSGSTDTQYF
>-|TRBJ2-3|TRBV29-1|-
TGCAGCTCCGGGGGAGAGCGGGTATCCACAGATACGCAGTATTTT
CSSGGERVSTDTQYF
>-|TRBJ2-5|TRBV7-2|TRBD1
TGTGCCAGCAGCTCAGGACAGGGGGGAGGAGAGACCCAGTACTTC
CASSSGQGGGETQYF
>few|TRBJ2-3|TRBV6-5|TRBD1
TGTGCCAGCAGTTACTCCCGACAGGGAACAGATACGCAGTATTTT
CASSYSRQGTDTQYF
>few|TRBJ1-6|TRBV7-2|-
TGTGCCAGCAGCTTAAATCAGTCACCCCTCCACTTT
CASSLNQSPLHF
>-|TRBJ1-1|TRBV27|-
TGTGCCAGCACATCGTGGTACAGGCTCAACACTGAAGCTTTCTTT
CASTSWYRLNTEAFF
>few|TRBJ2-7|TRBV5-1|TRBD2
TGCGCCAGCAGCGCGGGGGACGAGCAGTACTTC
CASSAGDEQYF
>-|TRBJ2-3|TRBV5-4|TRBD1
TGTGCCAGCAGCTTGAGGGACAGGGGGACTAATACGCAGTATTTT
CASSLRDRGTNTQYF
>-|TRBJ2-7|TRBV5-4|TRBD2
TGTGCCAGCAGCAGCGGGACTAGCGGATTCTACGAGCAGTACTTC
CASSSGTSGFYEQYF
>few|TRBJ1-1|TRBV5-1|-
TGCGCCAGCAGCTTGGTTTCCAACGGTGAAGCTTTCTTT
CASSLVSNGEAFF
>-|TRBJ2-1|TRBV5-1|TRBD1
TGCGCCAGCACTGACAGGGTGGACAATGAGCAGTTCTTC
CASTDRVDNEQFF
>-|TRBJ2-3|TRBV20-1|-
TGCAGTGCTTCCATGCAAGCTACGCAGTATTTT
CSASMQATQYF
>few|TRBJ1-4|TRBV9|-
TGTGCCAGCAGCGATGGCGGGCATACTGAAAAACTGTTTTTT
CASSDGGHTEKLFF
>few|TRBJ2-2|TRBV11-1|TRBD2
TGTGCCACCGATCGGGGGGGCACCGGGGAGCTGTTTTTT
CATDRGGTGELFF
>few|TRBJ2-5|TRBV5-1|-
TGCGCCAGCAGCCGACAGGACCAAGAGACCCAGTACTTC
CASSRQDQETQYF
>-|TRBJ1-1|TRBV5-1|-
TGCGCCAGCAGTATACAGGGCGAGATCGGTGAAGCTTTCTTT
CASSIQGEIGEAFF
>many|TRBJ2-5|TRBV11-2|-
TGTGCCAGCAGCTTAGATCGGGAGACCCAGTACTTC
CASSLDRETQYF
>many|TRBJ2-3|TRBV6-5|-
TGTGCCAGCAGTTCTGGGCCTTTTGAGGATACGCAGTATTTT
CASSSGPFEDTQYF
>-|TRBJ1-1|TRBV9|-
TGTGCCAGCAGCGCCAATCTTGGGGGGGATGAAGCTTTCTTT
CASSANLGGDEAFF
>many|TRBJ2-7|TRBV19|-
TGTGCCAGTAGTATCCAACTCACGAACTACGAGCAGTACTTC
CASSIQLTNYEQYF
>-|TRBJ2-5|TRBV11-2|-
TGTGCCAGCAGCTTTAGCGGAGGCCAAGAGACCCAGTACTTC
CASSFSGGQETQYF
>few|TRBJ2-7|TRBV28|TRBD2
TGTGCCAGCAGTTCAGCCGGGACTAGAATGTACGAGCAGTACTTC
CASSSAGTRMYEQYF
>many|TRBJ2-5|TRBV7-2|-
TGTGCCAGCAGCTTGAGAACCGAAGAGACCCAGTACTTC
CASSLRTEETQYF
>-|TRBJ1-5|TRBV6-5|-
TGTGCCAGCAGTTACTCGCAGGTTAGCAATCAGCCCCAGCATTTT
CASSYSQVSNQPQHF
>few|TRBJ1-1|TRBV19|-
TGTGCCAGTAGTTTTCAGGGGAACACTGAAGCTTTCTTT
CASSFQGNTEAFF
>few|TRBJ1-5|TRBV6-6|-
TGTGCCAGCACGACCCATGATCAGGTCCAGCATTTT
CASTTHDQVQHF
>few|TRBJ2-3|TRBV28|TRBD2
TGTGCCAGCAGTAATAGCGGGCCCGGATATACGCAGTATTTT
CASSNSGPGYTQYF
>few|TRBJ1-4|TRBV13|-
TGTGCCAGCAGCCTCTGGGGGGGCGATGAAAAACTGTTTTTT
CASSLWGGDEKLFF
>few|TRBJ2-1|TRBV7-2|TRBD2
TGTGCCAGCAGCGCGGGTAGCGGGACTTACAATGAGCAGTTCTTC
CASSAGSGTYNEQFF
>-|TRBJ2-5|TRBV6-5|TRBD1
TGTGCCAGCAGGAGACAGGGTTCTGAGACCCAGTACTTC
CASRRQGSETQYF
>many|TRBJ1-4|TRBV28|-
TGTGCCAGCAGCGACAGCGCAACTAATGAAAAACTGTTTTTT
CASSDSATNEKLFF
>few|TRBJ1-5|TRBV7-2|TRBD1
TGTGCCAGCAGCTTGACAGGGATAAATCAGCCCCAGCATTTT
CASSLTGINQPQHF
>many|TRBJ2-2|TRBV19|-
TGTGCCAGTAGTACGATATTAGCCGGGGAGCTGTTTTTT
CASSTILAGELFF
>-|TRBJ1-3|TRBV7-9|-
TGTGCCAGCAGCGCCTGGGGGGGGCCTCGACTCCCTGTGGAAAACACCATATATTTT
CASSAWGGPRLPVENTIYF